A selection of T cell receptor beta chains follows, all from one sample in a study of response to subunit inactivated influenza vaccine. TCRdb processed the RT-PCR reads anew with MiXCR; each CDR3 protein has one entry. The sample has 500,000 or so distinct CDR3 sequences; 15% to 20% are singletons. Sequences were derived from CD4+ T cells sorted from PBMCs, sampled 23 months after vaccination. Source of these receptors: a man aged 45 to 70 who received an inactivated influenza vaccine. CDR3s include the opening cysteine and the closing phenylalanine or tryptophan. A D gene is named only where the DNA matches it firmly. Some rows mark clone size as missing; the rest say once, few, many or name a class of expanded clone.

>TRBJ1-3|many|TRBV5-5|TRBD1
CASSSNPDRVGNTIYF
TGTGCCAGCAGCTCTAACCCGGACAGGGTGGGAAACACCATATATTTT
>TRBJ2-7|many|TRBV4-3|TRBD1
CASSPWTGYEQYF
TGCGCCAGCAGCCCTTGGACAGGCTACGAGCAGTACTTC
>TRBJ1-5|few|TRBV28|.
CASTKTLGGSRQPQHF
TGTGCCAGCACCAAAACCCTGGGGGGATCGCGGCAGCCCCAGCATTTT
>TRBJ2-1|many|TRBV11-2|.
CASSLDPPDVHNEQFF
TGTGCCAGCAGCTTAGATCCCCCGGACGTCCACAATGAGCAGTTCTTC
>TRBJ2-1|many|TRBV20-1|.
CSARALLRNNEQFF
TGCAGTGCTAGGGCCCTCCTTCGTAACAATGAGCAGTTCTTC
>TRBJ2-7|.|TRBV6-2/TRBV6-3|.
CASSYPEGRLSYEQYF
TGTGCCAGCAGTTACCCGGAGGGGCGGTTGTCCTACGAGCAGTACTTC
>TRBJ2-7|few|TRBV3-1|TRBD2
CASSQVGLAGRSSYEQYF
TGTGCCAGCAGCCAAGTGGGCCTAGCGGGACGGAGCTCCTACGAGCAGTACTTC
>TRBJ1-3|few|TRBV9|TRBD1
CASSVEGQGSGNTIYF
TGTGCCAGCAGCGTAGAGGGACAGGGGAGCGGAAACACCATATATTTT
>TRBJ2-2|few|TRBV6-2/TRBV6-3|TRBD2
CATGLAGTNTGELFF
TGTGCCACCGGACTAGCGGGGACGAACACCGGGGAGCTGTTTTTT
>TRBJ2-7|few|TRBV4-2|.
CASSQDLMGGYEQYF
TGTGCCAGCAGCCAAGATCTTATGGGGGGCTACGAGCAGTACTTC
>TRBJ2-1|few|TRBV10-3|TRBD2
CAIRLAGGQNEQFF
TGTGCCATCAGACTAGCGGGGGGGCAAAATGAGCAGTTCTTC
>TRBJ2-6|.|TRBV6-1|TRBD1
CASSEAGQGNSGANVLTF
TGTGCCAGCAGTGAGGCAGGACAGGGGAACTCTGGGGCCAACGTCCTGACTTTC
>TRBJ2-6|.|TRBV5-4|TRBD1
CASSSPLGQGTYSGANVLTF
TGTGCCAGCAGCTCGCCCTTAGGACAGGGGACTTACTCTGGGGCCAACGTCCTGACTTTC
>TRBJ2-2|many|TRBV7-8|TRBD1
CASSIRDRPTGELFF
TGTGCCAGCAGCATCCGGGACAGACCCACCGGGGAGCTGTTTTTT
>TRBJ2-3|few|TRBV6-2/TRBV6-3|TRBD2
CASSYESGRTDTQYF
TGTGCCAGCAGTTACGAGAGCGGGAGAACAGATACGCAGTATTTT
>TRBJ2-7|few|TRBV6-2/TRBV6-3|TRBD1
CASRKGQGSYEQYF
TGTGCCAGCAGAAAGGGACAGGGGTCCTACGAGCAGTACTTC
>TRBJ1-2|.|TRBV4-1|.
CASTREGPTLGYTF
TGCGCCAGCACCCGAGAAGGCCCGACACTAGGCTACACCTTC
>TRBJ2-1|few|TRBV28|TRBD2
CASSSTSGRVLSSYNEQFF
TGTGCCAGCAGCAGTACTAGCGGGAGGGTATTAAGCTCCTACAATGAGCAGTTCTTC
>TRBJ2-3|many|TRBV24-1|TRBD2
CATSDPLGLAGGDTQYF
TGTGCCACCAGTGACCCACTGGGACTAGCGGGGGGCGATACGCAGTATTTT
>TRBJ1-6|few|TRBV20-1|.
CSARVGGGRSPLHF
TGCAGTGCTAGAGTAGGTGGGGGTCGTTCACCCCTCCACTTT
>TRBJ2-2|.|TRBV11-2|TRBD2
CASSLTTSGTGELFF
TGTGCCAGCAGCTTAACGACTAGCGGTACCGGGGAGCTGTTTTTT
>TRBJ2-1|.|TRBV3-1|.
CASSQENEQFF
TGTGCCAGCAGCCAAGAGAATGAGCAGTTCTTC
>TRBJ1-5|.|TRBV20-1|.
CSAGRDNSNQPQHF
TGCAGTGCTGGAAGGGATAATAGCAATCAGCCCCAGCATTTT
>TRBJ2-1|many|TRBV27|TRBD1
CASSSQDRGYYNEQFF
TGTGCCAGCAGTTCCCAGGACAGGGGGTACTACAATGAGCAGTTCTTC
>TRBJ1-2|few|TRBV5-1|.
CASSLDRAGDGYTF
TGCGCCAGCAGCTTGGACAGGGCCGGGGATGGCTACACCTTC
>TRBJ2-3|.|TRBV6-2/TRBV6-3|.
CASSIRVGGDTQYF
TGTGCCAGCAGCATTAGGGTCGGAGGAGATACGCAGTATTTT
>TRBJ2-1|.|TRBV29-1|TRBD1
CSVHGTESSYNEQFF
TGCAGCGTTCACGGGACAGAGAGCTCCTACAATGAGCAGTTCTTC
>TRBJ2-5|many|TRBV24-1|TRBD2
CATSDLTGGRETQYF
TGTGCCACCAGTGATTTGACGGGAGGGCGAGAGACCCAGTACTTC
>TRBJ2-7|few|TRBV4-3|.
CASSQDLRGGYEQYF
TGCGCCAGCAGCCAAGATCTTCGGGGCGGCTACGAGCAGTACTTC
>TRBJ2-7|few|TRBV24-1|TRBD1
CATELDRDEQYF
TGTGCCACGGAGCTAGACAGGGACGAGCAGTACTTC
>TRBJ2-5|few|TRBV4-2|TRBD2
CASSQPGGAETQYF
TGTGCCAGCAGCCAACCGGGGGGGGCAGAGACCCAGTACTTC
>TRBJ1-1|.|TRBV7-9|TRBD1
CASSDYPGQTNTEAFF
TGTGCCAGCAGCGACTACCCGGGACAGACAAACACTGAAGCTTTCTTT
>TRBJ2-5|.|TRBV20-1|.
CSARESGSRQETQYF
TGTAGTGCTAGAGAGAGCGGGTCCCGCCAAGAGACCCAGTACTTC
>TRBJ2-2|.|TRBV24-1|.
CATRGLSGTGELFF
TGTGCCACCAGAGGTCTTTCCGGCACCGGGGAGCTGTTTTTT
>TRBJ2-7|.|TRBV29-1|TRBD1
CSGSQGESREQYF
TGCAGCGGTTCACAGGGGGAGAGCCGCGAGCAGTACTTC
>TRBJ2-1|few|TRBV30|TRBD2
CAWSVLGGSRNEQFF
TGTGCCTGGAGTGTACTCGGCGGGAGTAGGAATGAGCAGTTCTTC